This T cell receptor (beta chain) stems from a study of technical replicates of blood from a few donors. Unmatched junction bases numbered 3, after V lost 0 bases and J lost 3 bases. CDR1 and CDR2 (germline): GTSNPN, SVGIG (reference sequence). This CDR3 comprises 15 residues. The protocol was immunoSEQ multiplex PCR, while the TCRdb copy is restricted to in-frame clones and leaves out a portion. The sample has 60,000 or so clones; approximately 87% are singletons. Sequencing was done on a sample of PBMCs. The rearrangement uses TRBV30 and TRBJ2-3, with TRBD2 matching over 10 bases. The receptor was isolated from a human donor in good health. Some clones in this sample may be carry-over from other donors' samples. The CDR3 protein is CAWSVPSGSTDTQYF. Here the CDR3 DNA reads TGTGCCTGGAGTGTTCCTAGCGGGAGTACAGATACGCAGTATTTT.